A selection of T cell receptor beta chains follows, all from one sample in a study of T cells expressing NK-cell markers. From the 5' RACE reads, TCRdb lists one entry per CDR3 protein and no DNA. The sample's table shows about 430,000 distinct CDR3 sequences. Sequenced sample: blood T cells: a sorted CD56 or NKG2C T cell subset, CD4+ or CD8+ T cells, or bulk PBMC T cells (not recorded which). The receptors were gathered from a woman in her fifties or sixties in good health. CDR3s include the opening cysteine and the closing phenylalanine or tryptophan.

j_call	v_call	cdr3_aa
TRBJ2-5	TRBV2	CASSGLFRAETQYF
TRBJ2-1	TRBV7-6	CASSLTSGRAVGEQFF
TRBJ2-2	TRBV14	CASKSNTGELFF
TRBJ2-7	TRBV25-1	CASSKGGHEQYF
TRBJ1-1	TRBV6-5	CASSWGNTEAFF
TRBJ2-4	TRBV20-1	CSAIGRSKNIQYF
TRBJ2-7	TRBV15	CATSVRLAGVVEQYF
TRBJ2-3	TRBV10-3	CAISARTDTQYF
TRBJ1-3	TRBV10-3	CAISAGRTGNTIYF
TRBJ2-3	TRBV7-6	CASSPPLPADTQYF
TRBJ1-1	TRBV12-3/TRBV12-4	CATHRGVLNTEAFF
TRBJ2-6	TRBV12-3/TRBV12-4	CASSHKSSGANVLTF
TRBJ1-1	TRBV29-1	CSVVRDSHTNTEAFF
TRBJ2-3	TRBV7-2	CASSSERVRTDTQYF
TRBJ2-3	TRBV27	CASRKGQAADTQYF
TRBJ2-3	TRBV5-1	CASSVASGGVTDTQYF
TRBJ2-1	TRBV19	CASSIIAATTDEQFF
TRBJ1-4	TRBV7-8	CASSPTHARNEKLFF
TRBJ2-1	TRBV27	CASRDRGIDEQFF
TRBJ2-1	TRBV10-1	CASSRSRASGSSPYNEQFF
TRBJ2-7	TRBV27	CASSLTGQKVYEQYF
TRBJ2-5	TRBV7-2	CASSPRTAWMAQYF
TRBJ2-1	TRBV20-1	CSAYQTSHNEQFF
TRBJ2-7	TRBV12-3/TRBV12-4	CASRRKGGLAYEQYF
TRBJ2-1	TRBV12-3/TRBV12-4	CASSDMKTSYNEQFF
TRBJ2-3	TRBV12-3/TRBV12-4	CASARGTDTDTQYF
TRBJ2-6	TRBV20-1	CSARKTSGMGTSGANVLTF
TRBJ2-1	TRBV5-1	CASSFGTQNYNEQFF
TRBJ1-2	TRBV29-1	CSVSRGGAHGYTF
TRBJ1-5	TRBV3-1	CASSQDTAAYQPQHF
TRBJ2-1	TRBV29-1	CSVAGSSSYNEQFF
TRBJ2-5	TRBV4-1	CASSQVSGTSGRAVKTQYF
TRBJ2-1	TRBV6-4	CASRDPMNNEQFF
TRBJ2-3	TRBV6-5	CASSYSTGTTDTQYF
TRBJ2-7	TRBV20-1	CSARGLREVGEQYF
TRBJ1-5	TRBV15	CATSRDRGRGNQPQHF
TRBJ2-5	TRBV5-1	CASSLDTGETQYF
TRBJ2-2	TRBV20-1	CSAAQQGTSGRRGGELFF
TRBJ2-1	TRBV14	CASSQDILSSGRYNEQFF